The sequence of this TCR beta chain was determined in a study of PD-L1 blockade in urothelial cancer. Background on the study: After treatment start, blood was analyzed at 3 weeks (second dose) and at 6 weeks.

Documented time point: peripheral blood 6 weeks after treatment start. Here immunoSEQ multiplex PCR was the method, and the copy in TCRdb shows in-frame clones only, minus some. The table shows about 30,000 clones, with approximately 80% occurring only once. V lost 4 bases and J lost 4; bases outside the gene matches: 15. The germline gives CDR1 SGHRS, CDR2 YFSETQ. This CDR3 has 17 amino acids. The sample was PBMCs, taken around atezolizumab (anti-PD-L1) treatment. The TCR comes from a man between 65 and 85 years old with urothelial cancer. The chain joins TRBV5-1 to TRBJ1-1; 8 positions match TRBD1. CDR3 residues: CASSQGARGSGGTEAFF. The CDR3 coding sequence is TGCGCCAGCAGCCAGGGGGCCCGCGGCTCAGGGGGCACTGAAGCTTTCTTT.